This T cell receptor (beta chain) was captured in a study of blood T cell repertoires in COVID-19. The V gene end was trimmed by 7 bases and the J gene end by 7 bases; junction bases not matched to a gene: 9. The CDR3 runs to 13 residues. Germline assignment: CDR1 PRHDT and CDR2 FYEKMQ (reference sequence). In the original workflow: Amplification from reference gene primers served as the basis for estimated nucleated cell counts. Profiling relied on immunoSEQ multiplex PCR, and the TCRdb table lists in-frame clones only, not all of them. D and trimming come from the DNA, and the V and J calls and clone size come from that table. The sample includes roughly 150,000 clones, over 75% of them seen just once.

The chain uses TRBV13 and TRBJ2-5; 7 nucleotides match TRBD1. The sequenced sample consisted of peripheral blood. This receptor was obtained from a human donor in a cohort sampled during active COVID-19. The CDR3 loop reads CASTAQGVATQYF. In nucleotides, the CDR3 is TGTGCCAGCACCGCCCAGGGGGTTGCGACCCAGTACTTC. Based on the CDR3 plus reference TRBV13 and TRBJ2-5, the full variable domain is AAGVIQSPRHLIKEKRETATLKCYPIPRHDTVYWYQQGPGQDPQFLISFYEKMQSDKGSIPDRFSAQQFSDYHSELNMSSLELGDSALYFCASTAQGVATQYFGPGTRLLVL.